These 19 T cell receptor beta chains originate from one sample sequenced in a study of HIV-infected patients and healthy controls. 400 to 550 ng RNA was reverse transcribed with alpha and beta constant-region primers. Separate chain-specific third strand synthesis with multiplexing indices produced the alpha and beta libraries. TCRdb recomputed calls from the 5' RACE reads with MiXCR, one row per CDR3 protein. The repertoire holds 9,500 to 15,000 distinct CDR3 sequences, with around 9.3% as singletons. Whole blood was used without fractionation, so all unsorted peripheral T cells were included. The sequencing used blood, collected before antiretroviral therapy. These TCRs come from an adult with HIV infection. The donor label of this sample is uncertain.

This clonotype was seen at least ten times. The chain combines TRBV21-1 with TRBJ1-4; TRBD1, the D gene given by the table, was not confirmed from the DNA. TRBV21-1 is termed a pseudogene. This CDR3 is 13 amino acids long. DNA of the CDR3: TGTGCCAGCCCATACAGGGTTCGGGAAAAACTGTTTTTT. Its protein is CASPYRVREKLFF.

This clonotype has ten or more counts. The chain carries TRBV25-1 and TRBJ2-7; maybe TRBD1 (5 bases). The CDR3 is 14 residues long. Looked up from germline, CDR1 is MGHDK and CDR2 is SYGVNS. The V gene lost 4 bases and the J gene lost 1 base, with 11 bases spanning the gap. The CDR3: CASSGTYPSYEQYF. CDR3 sequence (DNA): TGTGCCAGCAGTGGGACATATCCATCCTACGAGCAGTACTTC.

This chain uses TRBV27 with TRBJ1-1; no firm D call. CDR1 MNHEY and CDR2 SMNVEV come from the germline V gene (reference sequence). The CDR3 sequence is 12 residues long. V was shortened by 2 bases and J by 7 bases, with 8 bases between the two germline ends. In DNA, the CDR3 is TGTGCCAGCAGTTTAGGAGGGAGTGAAGCTTTCTTT. Translating it yields CASSLGGSEAFF.

This clonotype ranks as medium-sized (0.01 to 0.1%). The chain couples TRBV6-1 to TRBJ1-5, with D tentatively TRBD1 (5 bases). The CDR3 runs 14 residues. Germline CDR1 and CDR2: MNHNS and SASEGT. V lost 6 bases to trimming and J lost 3 bases, with 12 bases between them. The CDR3 here is CASRQVGVNQPQHF. The CDR3 DNA reads TGTGCCAGCAGACAAGTAGGGGTCAATCAGCCCCAGCATTTT.

This clonotype was counted ten times or more. This chain uses TRBV9 with TRBJ2-7; D tentatively fits TRBD1 or TRBD2 (5 bases each). The CDR3 runs to 16 residues. V lost 4 bases and J 0 bases, leaving 17 bases between the germline ends. Germline V CDR1 and CDR2: SGDLS, YYNGEE. The CDR3 nucleotides are TGTGCCAGCAGCCTTGGGACCGGCGTGATCTCCTACGAGCAGTACTTC. This gives the protein CASSLGTGVISYEQYF.

In regard to this clonotype: A much larger clone lies a single base off, so this may be a read error. V usage is TRBV6-6 and J usage is TRBJ1-1, with 8 bases fitting TRBD1. CDR1 is MNHNY and CDR2 is SVGAGI in the germline V gene (reference sequence). The CDR3 consists of 14 residues. CDR3 nucleotides: TGTGGCAGCAGTTACGATCAGGGGGCGACTGAAGCTTTCTTT. Residues: CGSSYDQGATEAFF.

This clonotype occurred many times. The CDR3 protein is CSASTTGGIGQPQHF. CDR3 nucleotide sequence: TGCAGTGCTTCAACGACAGGGGGGATTGGTCAGCCCCAGCATTTT. The chain recombines TRBV20-1 with TRBJ1-5, with 9 nucleotides matching TRBD1. There are 15 residues in the CDR3. Per the germline V gene, CDR1 is DFQATT and CDR2 is SNEGSKA (reference sequence). The V gene end was trimmed by 5 bases and the J gene end by 6 bases; junction bases not matched to a gene: 11.

This clonotype was detected only a few times. This chain connects TRBV20-1 to TRBJ1-5; TRBD1 matches at 9 bases. J lost 9 bases, V lost 0 bases, and 9 bases had no gene match. The CDR3 extends over 15 amino acids. Germline V gene sequence: CDR1 DFQATT, CDR2 SNEGSKA (reference sequence). The CDR3, as DNA: TGCAGTGCTAGAGATCCAAGGACAGGGGAAGGGCCCCAGCATTTT. Its protein is CSARDPRTGEGPQHF.

This clonotype occurred many times. This chain links TRBV2 with TRBJ1-1; D not resolved. The CDR3 spans 13 residues. CDR1 SNHLY and CDR2 FYNNEI come from the germline V gene. The ends were cut back, 7 bases at V and 4 bases at J, with 13 bases in the middle. The CDR3 spells CASKWGFGTEAFF. As DNA, the CDR3 is TGTGCCAGCAAATGGGGATTTGGCACTGAAGCTTTCTTT. Full variable domain (missing parts from reference TRBV2 and TRBJ1-1): EPEVTQTPSHQVTQMGQEVILRCVPISNHLYFYWYRQILGQKVEFLVSFYNNEISEKSEIFDDQFSVERPDGSNFTLKIRSTKLEDSAMYFCASKWGFGTEAFFGQGTRLTVV.

At least ten counts were recorded for this clonotype. Here the CDR3 DNA reads TGTGCCAGCAGTCTTCTTCACATAGCGGCTACCGGGGAGCTGTTTTTT. Translated: CASSLLHIAATGELFF. The chain uses TRBV2 and TRBJ2-2; D is possibly TRBD2 (6 bases). Trimming left V 5 bases short and J 5 bases short, with 18 bases between. The CDR3 runs 16 residues. CDR1 is SNHLY and CDR2 is FYNNEI in the germline V gene.

This clonotype was seen at least ten times. The J gene is TRBJ2-2, the V gene TRBV6-5; TRBD1 agrees at 7 bases. V was pared by 6 bases and J by 1 base, with 5 bases of the junction left unmatched. Germline CDR1 and CDR2: MNHEY and SVGAGI. The length of the CDR3 is 15 residues. CDR3 DNA: TGTGCCAGCAGGAAGACAGGGAAGAACACCGGGGAGCTGTTTTTT. Translated: CASRKTGKNTGELFF.

The sample holds many counts of this clonotype. This sequence joins TRBV10-1 and TRBJ2-7; D is unclear. V was shortened by 3 bases and J by 3 bases, with 15 bases between the two germline ends. The CDR3 covers 15 residues. Germline V CDR1 and CDR2: WNHNN, SYGVQD (reference sequence). This CDR3 is CASSDELGPNYEQYF. The CDR3 DNA reads as TGCGCCAGCAGTGATGAGCTAGGGCCCAACTACGAGCAGTACTTC.

The rearrangement joins TRBV7-8 to TRBJ2-7, with 13 bases matching TRBD2. The CDR3 has 17 amino acids. Looked up from germline, CDR1 is SGHVS and CDR2 is FQNEAQ. The J segment lost 3 bases and the V segment lost 5 bases, leaving 10 bases of the junction unmatched. This CDR3 reads CASSRTSGSTTSYEQYF. CDR3 in DNA: TGTGCCAGCAGCCGGACTAGCGGGAGTACTACGAGCTACGAGCAGTACTTC.

This clonotype was seen many times. The gene calls are TRBV7-9 and TRBJ1-1; TRBD1 matches 8 bases. CDR1 and CDR2 (germline): SEHNR, FQNEAQ (reference sequence). The CDR3 is 15 residues long. Trimming cost V 5 bases and J 1 base; bases outside gene matches: 6. Here the CDR3 reads CASSPRTGRNTEAFF. The CDR3 DNA reads TGTGCCAGCAGCCCCCGGACAGGGAGGAACACTGAAGCTTTCTTT.

This clonotype was detected many times. This chain connects TRBV19 to TRBJ1-1; D is perhaps TRBD1 (5 bases). The CDR3 loop spans 15 amino acids. V shed 3 bases and J shed 2 bases, with 13 bases lying between them. Germline CDR1 LNHDA, CDR2 SQIVND (reference sequence). The CDR3 here is CASSIDEGPNTEAFF. The CDR3 coding sequence is TGTGCCAGTAGTATTGACGAGGGGCCCAACACTGAAGCTTTCTTT. The variable domain in full, with the rest retrieved from reference TRBV19 and TRBJ1-1, is DGGITQSPKYLFRKEGQNVTLSCEQNLNHDAMYWYRQDPGQGLRLIYYSQIVNDFQKGDIAEGYSVSREKKESFPLTVTSAQKNPTAFYLCASSIDEGPNTEAFFGQGTRLTVV.

This clonotype was recorded a few times. This chain joins TRBV11-2 and TRBJ1-1; D unresolved. V was pared by 6 bases and J by 1 base, with 9 bases between. This CDR3 has 13 amino acids. The germline CDR1 and CDR2 sequences are SGHAT and FQNNGV. The CDR3 DNA reads TGTGCCAGCAGGTCAGGCCCGAACACTGAAGCTTTCTTT. Translated, it gives CASRSGPNTEAFF.

This clonotype was observed many times. The rearrangement joins TRBV7-9 to TRBJ1-2, with D uncertain. The CDR3 totals 14 residues. Trimming pared 7 bases from V and 2 bases from J, leaving 14 bases between. Germline CDR1 and CDR2: SEHNR and FQNEAQ (reference sequence). The CDR3 DNA follows: TGTGCCAGCATCTCTAAGGGATACAACTATGGCTACACCTTC. Its protein product is CASISKGYNYGYTF.

This clonotype has only a few counts. The chain recombines TRBV24-1 with TRBJ2-3, with D perhaps being TRBD1 or TRBD2 (5 bases each). The V gene lost 9 bases and the J gene lost 0 bases, with 18 bases spanning the gap. The germline V gene encodes CDR1 KGHDR and CDR2 SFDVKD. This CDR3 contains 16 residues. DNA for the CDR3: TGTGCCACCGGGACCGTCACTTATCCTAGCACAGATACGCAGTATTTT. It codes for CATGTVTYPSTDTQYF.

By share of the sample, this clonotype is medium-sized (0.01 to 0.1%). V and J are TRBV12-3 or TRBV12-4 and TRBJ2-5; D is unresolved. V was clipped by 3 bases and J by 3 bases, with 2 bases between them. There are 11 residues in the CDR3. CDR3 protein: CASSFEETQYF. The CDR3 DNA reads as TGTGCCAGCAGTTTTGAAGAGACCCAGTACTTC.